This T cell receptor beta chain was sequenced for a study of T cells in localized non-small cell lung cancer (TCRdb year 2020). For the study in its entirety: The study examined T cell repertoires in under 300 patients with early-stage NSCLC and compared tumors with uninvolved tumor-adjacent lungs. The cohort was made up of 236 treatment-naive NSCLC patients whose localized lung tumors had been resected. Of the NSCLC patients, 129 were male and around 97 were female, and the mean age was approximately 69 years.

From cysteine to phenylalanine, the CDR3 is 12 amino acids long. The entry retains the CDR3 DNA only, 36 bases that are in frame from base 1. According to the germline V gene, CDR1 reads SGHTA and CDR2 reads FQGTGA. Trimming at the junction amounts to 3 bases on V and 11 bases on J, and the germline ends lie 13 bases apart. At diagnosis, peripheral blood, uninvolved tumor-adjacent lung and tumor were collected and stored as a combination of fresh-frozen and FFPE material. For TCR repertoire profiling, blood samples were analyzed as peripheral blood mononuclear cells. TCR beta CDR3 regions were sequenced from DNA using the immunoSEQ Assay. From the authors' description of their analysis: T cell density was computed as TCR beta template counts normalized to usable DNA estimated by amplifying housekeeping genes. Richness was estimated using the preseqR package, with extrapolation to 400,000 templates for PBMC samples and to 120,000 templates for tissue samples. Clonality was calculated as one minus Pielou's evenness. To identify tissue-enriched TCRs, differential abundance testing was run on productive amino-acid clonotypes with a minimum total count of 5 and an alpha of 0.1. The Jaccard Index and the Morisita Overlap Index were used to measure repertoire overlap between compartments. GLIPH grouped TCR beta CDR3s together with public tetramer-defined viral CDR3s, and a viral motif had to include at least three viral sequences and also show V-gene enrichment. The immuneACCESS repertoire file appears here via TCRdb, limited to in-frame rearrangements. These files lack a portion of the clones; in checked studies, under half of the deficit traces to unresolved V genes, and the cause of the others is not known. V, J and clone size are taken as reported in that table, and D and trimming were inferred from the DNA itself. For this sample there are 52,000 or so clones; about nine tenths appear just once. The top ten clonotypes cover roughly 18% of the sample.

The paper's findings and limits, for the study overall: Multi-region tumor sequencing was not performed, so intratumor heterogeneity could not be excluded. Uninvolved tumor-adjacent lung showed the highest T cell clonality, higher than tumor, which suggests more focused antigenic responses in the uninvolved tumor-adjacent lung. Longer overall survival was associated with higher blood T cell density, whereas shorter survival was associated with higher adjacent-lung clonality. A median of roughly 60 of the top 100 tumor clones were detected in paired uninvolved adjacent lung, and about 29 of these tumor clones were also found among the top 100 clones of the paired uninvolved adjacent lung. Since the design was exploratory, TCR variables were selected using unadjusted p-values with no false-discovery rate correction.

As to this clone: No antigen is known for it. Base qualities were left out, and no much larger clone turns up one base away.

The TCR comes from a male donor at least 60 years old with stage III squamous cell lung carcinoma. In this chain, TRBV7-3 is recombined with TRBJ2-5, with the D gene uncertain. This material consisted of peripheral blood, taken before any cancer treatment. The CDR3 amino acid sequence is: CASSFLGGEQYF. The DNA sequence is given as TGTGCCAGCAGCTTTCTCGGCGGAGAACAGTACTTC.